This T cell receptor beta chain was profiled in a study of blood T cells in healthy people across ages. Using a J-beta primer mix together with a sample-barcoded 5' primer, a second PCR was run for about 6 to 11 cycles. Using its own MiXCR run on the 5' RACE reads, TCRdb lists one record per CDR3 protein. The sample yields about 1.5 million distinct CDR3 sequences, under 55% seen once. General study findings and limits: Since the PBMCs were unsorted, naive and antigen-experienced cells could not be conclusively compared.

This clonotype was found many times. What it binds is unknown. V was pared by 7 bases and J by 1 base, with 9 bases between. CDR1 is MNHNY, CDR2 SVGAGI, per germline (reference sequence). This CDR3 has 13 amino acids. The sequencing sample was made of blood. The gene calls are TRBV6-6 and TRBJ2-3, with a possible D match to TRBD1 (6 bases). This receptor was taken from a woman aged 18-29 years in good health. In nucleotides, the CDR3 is TGTGCCAGCACGCCAGGGGGCACAGATACGCAGTATTTT. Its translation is CASTPGGTDTQYF.